This T cell receptor (beta chain) was captured in a study of T-cell reconstitution after alpha-beta-depleted transplantation in children. The germline CDR1 and CDR2 sequences are MNHEY and SVGAGI. The length of the CDR3 is 13 residues. Trimming left V 0 bases short and J 9 bases short, with 9 bases between. The authors prepared the TCRbeta library with unique molecular identifiers. MiXCR, run by TCRdb on the PCR reads, gives a single entry per CDR3 protein. This table holds about 400,000 distinct CDR3 sequences, 20% found once. The material was PBMCs from the stem cell graft donor, obtained from the stem cell graft. The receptor comes from a human donor who donated a stem cell graft to a child with acute myeloid leukemia. The chain links TRBV6-5 to TRBJ2-1; D unresolved. This CDR3 is CASSYSYRREQFF. CDR3 in DNA: TGTGCCAGCAGTTACTCGTACCGGCGTGAGCAGTTCTTC.